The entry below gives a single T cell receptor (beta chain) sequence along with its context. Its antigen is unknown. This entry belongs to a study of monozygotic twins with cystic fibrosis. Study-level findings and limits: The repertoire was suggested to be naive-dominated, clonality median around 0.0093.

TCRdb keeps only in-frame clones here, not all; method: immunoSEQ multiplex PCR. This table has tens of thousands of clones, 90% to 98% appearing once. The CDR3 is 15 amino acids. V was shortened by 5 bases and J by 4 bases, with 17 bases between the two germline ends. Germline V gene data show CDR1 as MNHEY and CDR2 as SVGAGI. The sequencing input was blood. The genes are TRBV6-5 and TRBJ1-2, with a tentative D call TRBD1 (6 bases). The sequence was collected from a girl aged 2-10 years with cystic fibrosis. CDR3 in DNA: TGTGCCAGCAGTCAGAGTCTAACAGGGATCTATGGCTACACCTTC. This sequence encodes CASSQSLTGIYGYTF.